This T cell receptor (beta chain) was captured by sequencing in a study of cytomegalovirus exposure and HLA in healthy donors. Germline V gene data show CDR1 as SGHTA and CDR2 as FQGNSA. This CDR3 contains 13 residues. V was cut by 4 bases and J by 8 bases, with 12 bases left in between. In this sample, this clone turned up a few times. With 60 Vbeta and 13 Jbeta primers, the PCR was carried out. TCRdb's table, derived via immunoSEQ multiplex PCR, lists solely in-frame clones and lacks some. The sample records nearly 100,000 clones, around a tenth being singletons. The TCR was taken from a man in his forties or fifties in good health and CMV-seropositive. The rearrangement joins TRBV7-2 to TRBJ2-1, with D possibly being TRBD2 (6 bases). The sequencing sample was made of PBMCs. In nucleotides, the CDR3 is TGTGCCAGCAGCTCCAATTGGGGGGATGAGCAGTTCTTC. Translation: CASSSNWGDEQFF. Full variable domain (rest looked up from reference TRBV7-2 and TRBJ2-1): GAGVSQSPSNKVTEKGKDVELRCDPISGHTALYWYRQSLGQGLEFLIYFQGNSAPDKSGLPSDRFSAERTGGSVSTLTIQRTQQEDSAVYLCASSSNWGDEQFFGPGTRLTVL.